The 19 T cell receptor beta chains below all came from one sample that was sequenced in a study of molecular identifiers for immune sequencing clone quantification. One entry per CDR3 protein, called by TCRdb with MiXCR from the PCR reads. The repertoire has roughly 50,000 distinct CDR3 sequences, approximately 25% of them found once; the top ten carry under 2%. Sequences were obtained from naive CD8+ T cells from blood, with Jurkat cell RNA spiked in. Subset given: FACS-sorted CD8+CD4-CCR7+CD45RA+ naive T cells. The receptors here all came from a human donor in good health. Some libraries in this study had Jurkat cell RNA spiked in.

In its sample, this clonotype was seen many times. CDR3 in DNA: TGTGCCAGCAGTTTAGGTTCAGGGAGCACAGATACGCAGTATTTT. Encoded protein: CASSLGSGSTDTQYF. The gene calls are TRBV27 and TRBJ2-3, with D perhaps matching TRBD1 (5 bases). Deletions cut 2 bases from V and 0 bases from J, with 9 bases between. Looked up from germline, CDR1 is MNHEY and CDR2 is SMNVEV (reference sequence). The CDR3 has 15 amino acids.

The table lists this clonotype with a count of one. An end of the junction does not agree with germline; a read error may underlie this. The chain is built from TRBV19 and TRBJ1-1, with D possibly matching TRBD1 (5 bases). The germline CDR1 and CDR2 sequences are LNHDA and SQIVND (reference sequence). The CDR3 runs to 15 residues. The CDR3 loop reads CAGSTPAYDGGEAFF. CDR3 coding DNA: TGTGCCGGTAGTACCCCCGCGTACGACGGGGGAGAAGCTTTCTTT.

This clonotype was counted a few times. This may stem from a read error, because a much larger clone lies one nucleotide away. The chain carries TRBV29-1 and TRBJ2-5, with a tentative D call TRBD1 (6 bases). The germline gives CDR1 SQVTM, CDR2 ANQGSEA. The CDR3 extends over 13 amino acids. The CDR3 nucleotides read TGCAGCGTTGAGACAGGCAGACAAGAGCCCCAGTACTTC. Encoded protein: CSVETGRQEPQYF.

This clonotype was seen ten or more times. This sequence joins TRBV9 and TRBJ2-7, with 8 positions matching TRBD2. The V gene end was trimmed by 0 bases and the J gene end by 2 bases; junction bases not matched to a gene: 4. Germline V gene lookup returns CDR1 SGDLS and CDR2 YYNGEE. The CDR3 is 15 amino acids. The CDR3 nucleotides read TGTGCCAGCAGCGTAGGGGATAGCGGGGCCTACGAGCAGTACTTC. Residues: CASSVGDSGAYEQYF.

This clonotype showed up many times. The V and J genes are TRBV5-4 and TRBJ2-3; D is undetermined. V dropped 4 bases and J dropped 2 bases, with 5 bases sitting between them. The germline CDR1 and CDR2 sequences are SGHNT and YYREEE (reference sequence). CDR3 length: 12 residues. The CDR3 loop reads CASSHLTDTQYF. In DNA form, the CDR3 reads TGTGCCAGCAGCCACCTCACAGATACGCAGTATTTT. The entire variable domain, with the rest obtained from reference TRBV5-4 and TRBJ2-3, is as follows: ETGVTQSPTHLIKTRGQQVTLRCSSQSGHNTVSWYQQALGQGPQFIFQYYREEENGRGNFPPRFSGLQFPNYSSELNVNALELDDSALYLCASSHLTDTQYFGPGTRLTVL.

In this sample, this clonotype turned up many times. This chain joins TRBV10-3 and TRBJ2-3, with D maybe TRBD1 (6 bases). The germline gives CDR1 ENHRY, CDR2 SYGVKD. This CDR3 has 16 amino acids. V gave up 0 bases and J gave up 4 bases, with 14 bases separating them. The CDR3 reads CAISESNRVGSDTQYF. The CDR3 DNA is TGTGCCATCAGTGAGTCGAACAGGGTGGGCTCAGATACGCAGTATTTT.

On this clonotype itself: Possible read error: a much larger clone is one base away. This chain links TRBV20-1 with TRBJ2-7; D gene uncertain. Per the germline V gene, CDR1 is DFQATT and CDR2 is SNEGSKA (reference sequence). The CDR3 sequence is 12 residues long. For the CDR3, the DNA is TGCAGTTCTAGAGAAGCTACCTACGAGCAGTACTTC. Protein product: CSSREATYEQYF.

The chain employs TRBV4-3 and TRBJ1-2; weak D call: TRBD1 (5 bases). The CDR3 runs 14 residues. Germline V lookup: CDR1 LGHNA, CDR2 YSLEER. V was trimmed by 0 bases and J by 3 bases, leaving 8 bases between them. CDR3 nucleotide sequence: TGCGCCAGCAGCCAAGATGACAGCCACTATGGCTACACCTTC. It is translated as CASSQDDSHYGYTF.

The table lists this clonotype with many counts. V usage is TRBV13 and J usage is TRBJ2-1, with D perhaps matching TRBD1 or TRBD2 (5 bases each). Germline assignment: CDR1 PRHDT and CDR2 FYEKMQ (reference sequence). The length of the CDR3 is 13 residues. The germline V and J ends were trimmed by 4 bases and 5 bases, with 9 bases remaining between them. Here the CDR3 DNA reads TGTGCCAGCAGCTCGGGGCCTGACAATGAGCAGTTCTTC. As protein: CASSSGPDNEQFF.

Points on this clonotype: Just one base apart from a much larger clone, this may be a read error. CDR3 sequence (DNA): TGTGCCAGCAGCTCCCCGGGACTAGCGGGCGCAGATACGCAGTATTTT. Amino acid sequence: CASSSPGLAGADTQYF. The V and J genes are TRBV6-2 or TRBV6-3 and TRBJ2-3; 12 nucleotides match TRBD2. Germline V gene sequence: CDR1 MNHEY, CDR2 SVGEGT. This CDR3 is 16 amino acids long. The V gene end was trimmed by 6 bases and the J gene end by 4 bases; junction bases not matched to a gene: 8.

This clonotype has more than one count but fewer than ten. The chain couples TRBV24-1 to TRBJ2-7; 10 bases align to TRBD1. Trimming took 2 bases from V and 4 from J; bases not matched to a gene: 4. From germline, CDR1 is KGHDR and CDR2 SFDVKD. The length of the CDR3 is 15 residues. The CDR3 sequence: CATSDSRTGGYEQYF. The CDR3 nucleotides read TGTGCCACCAGTGATTCGCGGACAGGGGGGTACGAGCAGTACTTC.

This clonotype was found a few times. This rearrangement joins TRBV4-1 to TRBJ2-7; the match to TRBD1 covers 7 bases. The CDR3 spans 15 residues. With 3 bases clipped from V and 3 bases from J, the junction kept 8 bases outside the gene matches. The germline CDR1 and CDR2 sequences are MGHRA and YSYEKL. The CDR3 loop is CASSQVTGSLYEQYF. The CDR3 nucleotides read TGCGCCAGCAGCCAGGTGACAGGGTCCCTCTACGAGCAGTACTTC.

This clonotype was detected many times. The chain is built from TRBV4-2 and TRBJ2-7; a weak D match, TRBD2 (5 bases). V lost 0 bases to trimming and J lost 5 bases, with 14 bases between them. CDR1 LGHNA and CDR2 YNFKEQ come from the germline V gene. The CDR3 covers 15 residues. CDR3 DNA: TGTGCCAGCAGCCAAGATGACCCGTCCGGGGACGAGCAGTACTTC. Translation gives CASSQDDPSGDEQYF.

V gene TRBV12-3 or TRBV12-4 combines with J gene TRBJ2-1; 9 nucleotides agree with TRBD2. Germline trimming cut 1 base from V and 5 bases from J; bases unmatched to any gene: 3. The CDR3 has 15 residues. The CDR3 region has the DNA TGTGCCAGCAGTTTAGTAGCGGGGGTCCACAATGAGCAGTTCTTC. This sequence encodes CASSLVAGVHNEQFF.

Ten or more counts support this clonotype. The chain uses TRBV3-1 and TRBJ2-3, with D hard to call. The CDR3 runs to 19 residues. V shed 3 bases and J shed 0 bases, with 22 bases lying between them. Germline V gene sequence: CDR1 LGHDT, CDR2 YNNKEL (reference sequence). This chain's CDR3 is CASSHPQEWRTASTDTQYF. The DNA of the CDR3 is TGTGCCAGCAGCCATCCCCAGGAGTGGCGTACTGCTAGCACAGATACGCAGTATTTT.

This clonotype was counted a single time. This clone may be a read error of a much larger clone one base away. V usage is TRBV15 and J usage is TRBJ1-4, with unresolved D. Germline V gene sequence: CDR1 LNHNV, CDR2 YYDKDF (reference sequence). The CDR3 spans 16 residues. V shed 4 bases and J shed 3 bases, with 15 bases lying between them. CDR3 in DNA: TGTGCCACCAGCATCGGACCCAGAGCGCCTAATGAAAAACTGTTTTTT. Amino acid sequence: CATSIGPRAPNEKLFF.

This clonotype has a count of ten or more. The V call is TRBV4-1, the J call TRBJ2-7, with unresolved D. The V and J ends lost 6 bases and 3 bases respectively, with 15 bases between them. The CDR3 length is 14 residues. Germline V gene data show CDR1 as MGHRA and CDR2 as YSYEKL. The CDR3 protein is CASSPGDGYYEQYF. In DNA form, the CDR3 reads TGCGCCAGCAGTCCCGGAGACGGATACTACGAGCAGTACTTC.

This clonotype was recorded at least ten times. A read error may account for a junction end that differs from germline. The chain couples TRBV12-3 or TRBV12-4 to TRBJ1-2, with 10 bases aligning to TRBD1. The CDR3 runs 15 residues. The CDR3 coding sequence is TGTGCCAGCACGAATCCGACAGGGGGCGGCTATGGCCACACCTTC. Protein sequence: CASTNPTGGGYGHTF.

Comment on this clonotype: Being one base from a much bigger clone, this may be a read error. J is TRBJ2-2 and V is TRBV28; D gene uncertain. CDR1 MDHEN and CDR2 SYDVKM come from the germline V gene. CDR3 length equals 13 residues. The CDR3 sequence is CVSSLSRAGELFF. The CDR3 nucleotides are TGTGTCAGCAGTTTATCTAGGGCCGGGGAGCTGTTTTTT. Looking up the rest from reference TRBV28 and TRBJ2-2 gives the full variable domain: DVKVTQSSRYLVKRTGEKVFLECVQDMDHENMFWYRQDPGLGLRLIYFSYDVKMKEKGDIPEGYSVSREKKERFSLILESASTNQTSMYLCVSSLSRAGELFFGEGSRLTVL.